Below, 4 T cell receptor beta chains from the same sample are listed, as sequenced in a study of T cells in localized non-small cell lung cancer. Profiling relied on immunoSEQ multiplex PCR, and the TCRdb table lists in-frame clones only, not all of them. The table includes nearly 40,000 clones, 85% to 90% detected once. The sample here was peripheral blood, taken before any cancer treatment. These receptors were collected from a man aged 18-55 years with stage I lung adenocarcinoma.

This clone was seen only a few times. The chain carries TRBV6-5 and TRBJ1-2; no clear D. The CDR3 loop spans 15 amino acids. Between the trimmed V and J ends, which lost 0 bases and 8 bases, there was a span of 16 bases. Germline-derived CDR1 and CDR2 are MNHEY and SVGAGI. CDR3 bases: TGTGCCAGCAGTTACTCACCAGGTGCTTTTGGGGGCTACACCTTC. Encoded protein: CASSYSPGAFGGYTF.

The J gene is TRBJ1-5, the V gene TRBV18; TRBD1 matches 9 bases. V trimming: 3 bases; J trimming: 5 bases; junction bases outside the gene matches: 5. This CDR3 region has 15 residues. Germline CDR1 is KGHSH and CDR2 is LQKENI. CDR3 coding DNA: TGTGCCAGCTCACCCCGGGACAGGGAGGATCAGCCCCAGCATTTT. It translates to CASSPRDREDQPQHF.

The J gene is TRBJ1-1, the V gene TRBV6-1; D not resolved. V was trimmed by 2 bases and J by 6 bases, leaving 16 bases between them. Germline V gene lookup returns CDR1 MNHNS and CDR2 SASEGT. CDR3 size: 15 residues. The CDR3 nucleotides read TGTGCCAGCAGTGAAAACCCGGTTCCGGCAGCTGAAGCTTTCTTT. This codes for CASSENPVPAAEAFF.

The chain employs TRBV6-4 and TRBJ1-5; TRBD1 aligns across 7 bases. This CDR3 is built from 15 residues. The germline gives CDR1 MRHNA, CDR2 SNTAGT. Trimming at V came to 3 bases and at J to 6 bases, leaving 8 bases not matched to a gene. In DNA, the CDR3 is TGTGCCAGCAGTGATTTCGACAGGGTCGGTCAGCCCCAGCATTTT. Protein sequence: CASSDFDRVGQPQHF.